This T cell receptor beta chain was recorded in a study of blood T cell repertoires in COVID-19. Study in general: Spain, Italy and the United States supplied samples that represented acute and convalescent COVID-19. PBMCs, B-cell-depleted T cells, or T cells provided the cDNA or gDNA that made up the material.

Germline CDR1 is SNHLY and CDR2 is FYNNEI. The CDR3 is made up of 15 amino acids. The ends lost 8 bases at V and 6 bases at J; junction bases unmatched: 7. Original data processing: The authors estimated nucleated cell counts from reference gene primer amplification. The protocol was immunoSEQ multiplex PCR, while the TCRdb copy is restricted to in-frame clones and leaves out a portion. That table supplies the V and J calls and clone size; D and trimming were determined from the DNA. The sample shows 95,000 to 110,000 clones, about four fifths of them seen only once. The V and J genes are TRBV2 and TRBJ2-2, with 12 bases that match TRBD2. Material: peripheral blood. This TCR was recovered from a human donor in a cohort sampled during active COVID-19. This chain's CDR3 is CASGALAGGSGELFF. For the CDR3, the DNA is TGTGCCAGCGGAGCACTAGCGGGAGGTTCCGGGGAGCTGTTTTTT. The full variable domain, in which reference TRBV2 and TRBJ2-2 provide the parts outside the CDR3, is EPEVTQTPSHQVTQMGQEVILRCVPISNHLYFYWYRQILGQKVEFLVSFYNNEISEKSEIFDDQFSVERPDGSNFTLKIRSTKLEDSAMYFCASGALAGGSGELFFGEGSRLTVL.